Listed below are T cell receptor beta chains from one sample, sequenced in a study of blood T cell repertoires in COVID-19. The protocol was immunoSEQ multiplex PCR, while the TCRdb copy is restricted to in-frame clones and leaves out a portion. Of around 230,000 clones in the sample, roughly 90% were seen once. Sequencing input: peripheral blood. These receptors were obtained from a man in his sixties who had recovered from COVID-19. Both conserved end residues are part of each CDR3. Fields, in order: CDR3 DNA, CDR3 protein, V gene, clone size, J gene, D gene. D genes are given only for firm matches. Part of the rows lack a size; the others show once, few, many or a class for expanded clones.

CDR3 DNA: TGTGCCGGGCGACAATTTGTGGGTGAAAAACTGTTTTTT
CDR3 protein: CAGRQFVGEKLFF
V gene: TRBV30
clone size: .
J gene: TRBJ1-4
D gene: .

CDR3 DNA: TGTGCCAGCAGCTTAGGACAGGGGAGCACAGATACGCAGTATTTT
CDR3 protein: CASSLGQGSTDTQYF
V gene: TRBV11-3
clone size: .
J gene: TRBJ2-3
D gene: TRBD1

CDR3 DNA: TGTGCCAGCAGTGAAGCCAGGCTCAATTCACCCCTCCACTTT
CDR3 protein: CASSEARLNSPLHF
V gene: TRBV2
clone size: few
J gene: TRBJ1-6
D gene: .

CDR3 DNA: TGTGCCAGGACGACTAGCCGGACGAGGGAGACCCAGTACTTC
CDR3 protein: CARTTSRTRETQYF
V gene: TRBV6-5
clone size: .
J gene: TRBJ2-5
D gene: TRBD2

CDR3 DNA: TGTGCCTGGAGTAAAGGGGCCCCCTATGAGAACACTGAAGCTTTCTTT
CDR3 protein: CAWSKGAPYENTEAFF
V gene: TRBV30
clone size: .
J gene: TRBJ1-1
D gene: .

CDR3 DNA: TGTGCCAGTAGGGCCGGGACAGGGGGACGCTCCTACAATGAGCAGTTCTTC
CDR3 protein: CASRAGTGGRSYNEQFF
V gene: TRBV19
clone size: .
J gene: TRBJ2-1
D gene: TRBD1

CDR3 DNA: TGCGCCAGCAGCAGCGGGGGCTTCACAGATACGCAGTATTTT
CDR3 protein: CASSSGGFTDTQYF
V gene: TRBV5-1
clone size: .
J gene: TRBJ2-3
D gene: TRBD2

CDR3 DNA: TGTGCCAGTACGACAGGGTTCTATGGCTACACCTTC
CDR3 protein: CASTTGFYGYTF
V gene: TRBV19
clone size: .
J gene: TRBJ1-2
D gene: TRBD1

CDR3 DNA: TGCAGCGCCCAATACAATGAGCAGTTCTTC
CDR3 protein: CSAQYNEQFF
V gene: TRBV29-1
clone size: .
J gene: TRBJ2-1
D gene: .

CDR3 DNA: TGTGCCAGCAGGCGGGAATCTCCACCCCTCCACTTT
CDR3 protein: CASRRESPPLHF
V gene: TRBV6-5
clone size: .
J gene: TRBJ1-6
D gene: .

CDR3 DNA: TGTGCCAGCAGTGAAACTCGGGGGGGGGAAGCTTTCTTT
CDR3 protein: CASSETRGGEAFF
V gene: TRBV6-1
clone size: .
J gene: TRBJ1-1
D gene: .

CDR3 DNA: TGTGCCAGCAGTTTACGTTGGACAGGGGCCTACAATGAGCAGTTCTTC
CDR3 protein: CASSLRWTGAYNEQFF
V gene: TRBV27
clone size: once
J gene: TRBJ2-1
D gene: TRBD1

CDR3 DNA: TGTGCCAGCAGCACAGACGACACCCAGATCTACGAGCAGTACTTC
CDR3 protein: CASSTDDTQIYEQYF
V gene: TRBV21-1
clone size: .
J gene: TRBJ2-7
D gene: .

CDR3 DNA: TGTGCCAGCAGTGAAGGAGTCTATGGCTACACCTTC
CDR3 protein: CASSEGVYGYTF
V gene: TRBV6-1
clone size: .
J gene: TRBJ1-2
D gene: .

CDR3 DNA: TGTGCCAGCAGCGTAGGCTGGGGAGTCACTGGGGCCAACGTCCTGACTTTC
CDR3 protein: CASSVGWGVTGANVLTF
V gene: TRBV9
clone size: once
J gene: TRBJ2-6
D gene: .

CDR3 DNA: TGTGCCAGCAGCTCTGGGGACAGGGGGCTGGACGGGGAGCTGTTTTTT
CDR3 protein: CASSSGDRGLDGELFF
V gene: TRBV7-6
clone size: .
J gene: TRBJ2-2
D gene: TRBD1

CDR3 DNA: TGTGCCAGTAACCCCTCCCGGGACAGGGACTTCTATAGCAATCAGCCCCAGCATTTT
CDR3 protein: CASNPSRDRDFYSNQPQHF
V gene: TRBV19
clone size: .
J gene: TRBJ1-5
D gene: TRBD1

CDR3 DNA: TGTGCCAGCAGCCAAGCCGGGACAGGGTTTCGGAATGGCTACACCTTC
CDR3 protein: CASSQAGTGFRNGYTF
V gene: TRBV4-2
clone size: .
J gene: TRBJ1-2
D gene: TRBD1

CDR3 DNA: TGTGCCAGCAGCGGGGGGGCTATAGATACGCAGTATTTT
CDR3 protein: CASSGGAIDTQYF
V gene: TRBV7-2
clone size: .
J gene: TRBJ2-3
D gene: .

CDR3 DNA: TGTGCCAGGATACAGGGATCCCTACAAGATGGCTACACCTTC
CDR3 protein: CARIQGSLQDGYTF
V gene: TRBV2
clone size: .
J gene: TRBJ1-2
D gene: .

CDR3 DNA: TGTGCCAGCAACTACGGTGGATCCCCCGATACGCAGTATTTT
CDR3 protein: CASNYGGSPDTQYF
V gene: TRBV2
clone size: .
J gene: TRBJ2-3
D gene: .

CDR3 DNA: TGTGCCAGCAGTTACTTCGTTACTTACGAGCAGTACTTC
CDR3 protein: CASSYFVTYEQYF
V gene: TRBV6-2/TRBV6-3
clone size: .
J gene: TRBJ2-7
D gene: .

CDR3 DNA: TGCAGCGCCGGAGGGGGCCATGAGCAGTTCTTC
CDR3 protein: CSAGGGHEQFF
V gene: TRBV29-1
clone size: .
J gene: TRBJ2-1
D gene: .